The 29 T cell receptor beta chains below all came from one sample that was sequenced in a study of patients with pleural tuberculosis. TCRdb called the reads again in MiXCR, with one record for every CDR3 protein. The top ten clones hold 3.5% of a sample with under 30,000 distinct CDR3 sequences, over 15% of them seen once. Sample: peripheral blood. Receptor source: a human donor with pleural tuberculosis.

CDR3 protein: CASNTGGPTEAFF. For the CDR3, the DNA is TGTGCCAGTAATACAGGGGGACCCACTGAAGCTTTCTTT. This sequence joins TRBV19 and TRBJ1-1; 8 bases match TRBD1. After removal of 7 bases from V and 4 bases from J, the junction contained 5 bases not matched to a gene. CDR3 size: 13 residues. Germline V lookup: CDR1 LNHDA, CDR2 SQIVND (reference sequence).

This clonotype has a count of ten or more. The rearrangement uses TRBV12-3 or TRBV12-4 and TRBJ1-2; D is possibly TRBD1 (5 bases). The CDR3 runs to 18 residues. The V end was cut by 6 bases, the J end by 0 bases, with 23 bases between. CDR3 DNA sequence: TGTGCCAGCAGAATTCGAGGCGGCCCCAGGGATGCTAACTATGGCTACACCTTC. The encoded protein is CASRIRGGPRDANYGYTF.

This clonotype was observed at least ten times. The chain recombines TRBV5-6 with TRBJ1-2; D unclear. CDR1 is SGHDT, CDR2 YYEEEE, per germline. V was pared by 0 bases and J by 2 bases, with 14 bases between. The CDR3 totals 16 residues. CDR3 nucleotide sequence: TGTGCCAGCAGCTTGGCCCTCCTGGACGGGAACTATGGCTACACCTTC. Protein: CASSLALLDGNYGYTF.

This clonotype has ten or more counts. V usage is TRBV6-2 or TRBV6-3 and J usage is TRBJ2-7; 13 nucleotides line up with TRBD2. The V segment lost 5 bases and the J segment 2 bases; nucleotides outside the gene matches: 9. CDR3 length: 17 amino acids. CDR1 is MNHEY, CDR2 SVGEGT, per germline. DNA of the CDR3: TGTGCCAGCAGTCTTGGGACTAGCGGGATCCTAACCTACGAGCAGTACTTC. It specifies CASSLGTSGILTYEQYF.

Points on this clonotype: A much more abundant neighbour one base away suggests this may be a read error. The chain links TRBV20-1 to TRBJ2-3; 9 bases match TRBD2. Germline trimming cut 1 base from V and 4 bases from J; bases unmatched to any gene: 3. CDR1 is DFQATT and CDR2 is SNEGSKA in the germline V gene (reference sequence). The CDR3 is 14 residues long. The CDR3 is CSARVGGRADTQYF. CDR3 coding DNA: TGCAGTGCTAGAGTGGGCGGGAGGGCAGATACGCAGTATTTT.

The chain has TRBV19 and TRBJ1-5, with 11 bases aligning to TRBD1. Germline V gene lookup returns CDR1 LNHDA and CDR2 SQIVND (reference sequence). CDR3 length: 17 residues. The CDR3 DNA is TGTTTCAGTATTCTACAGGACAGGGGGCAAGGCAATCAGCCCCAGCATTTT. Amino acids: CFSILQDRGQGNQPQHF.

This clonotype has at least ten counts. The J gene is TRBJ2-3, the V gene TRBV4-1; D is tentatively TRBD1 or TRBD2 (5 bases each). Germline V lookup: CDR1 MGHRA, CDR2 YSYEKL. Trimming removed 3 bases at V and 6 bases at J, with 7 bases between. This CDR3 spans 12 amino acids. CDR3 coding DNA: TGCGCCAGCAGCCAGGGACGGGATACGCAGTATTTT. Its translation is CASSQGRDTQYF.

This clonotype was seen ten or more times. This chain uses TRBV5-1 with TRBJ2-3; D might be TRBD2 (5 bases). Germline CDR1 SGHRS, CDR2 YFSETQ. The CDR3 loop spans 15 amino acids. The ends were cut back, 3 bases at V and 0 bases at J, with 11 bases in the middle. The CDR3 is CASSSRTGSTDTQYF. CDR3 nucleotide sequence: TGCGCCAGCAGCTCCAGGACTGGGAGCACAGATACGCAGTATTTT.

This clonotype was recorded many times. V usage is TRBV4-3 and J usage is TRBJ2-3, with 11 bases fitting TRBD1. This CDR3 region has 15 residues. The ends lost 5 bases at V and 4 bases at J; junction bases unmatched: 5. Germline V gives CDR1 LGHNA, CDR2 YSLEER. This chain's CDR3 is CASSDGTGGADTQYF. The CDR3 DNA reads as TGCGCCAGCAGCGACGGGACAGGGGGTGCAGATACGCAGTATTTT.

This clonotype was seen only once. An end of the junction does not agree with germline; a read error may underlie this. This rearrangement joins TRBV19 to TRBJ2-7, with unresolved D. CDR1 LNHDA and CDR2 SQIVND come from the germline V gene (reference sequence). This CDR3 has 14 amino acids. CDR3 nucleotide sequence: TGTCCCAGTATTATCGGTCATCCCTCCTACGAGCAGTACTTC. This gives the protein CPSIIGHPSYEQYF.

This clonotype was counted ten times or more. The rearrangement joins TRBV12-3 or TRBV12-4 to TRBJ2-7, with 7 bases fitting TRBD1. This CDR3 comprises 13 residues. V dropped 4 bases and J dropped 6; count of bases not matched to a gene: 6. CDR3 residues: CASSSAPGGEQYF. The CDR3 nucleotides read TGTGCCAGCAGTTCGGCTCCAGGGGGCGAGCAGTACTTC.

This clonotype is deemed medium-sized. The chain uses TRBV27 and TRBJ1-1; 9 nucleotides agree with TRBD1. CDR1 is MNHEY and CDR2 is SMNVEV in the germline V gene (reference sequence). There are 14 residues in the CDR3. V was pared by 4 bases and J by 5 bases, with 5 bases of the junction left unmatched. CDR3 sequence reads: CASSSTGGTTEAFF. CDR3 DNA: TGTGCCAGCAGTTCGACAGGGGGAACTACTGAAGCTTTCTTT.

This clonotype has at least ten counts. The chain has TRBV4-1 and TRBJ1-2; possibly TRBD1 for D (5 bases). The CDR3 contains 15 residues. The ends were cut back, 2 bases at V and 4 bases at J, with 14 bases in the middle. Germline V lookup: CDR1 MGHRA, CDR2 YSYEKL. CDR3 sequence: CASSQPDRDTYGYTF. CDR3 in DNA: TGCGCCAGCAGCCAACCCGACAGAGATACCTATGGCTACACCTTC.

The sample holds many counts of this clonotype. The chain joins TRBV7-8 to TRBJ2-7, with a possible D match to TRBD2 (6 bases). There are 20 residues in the CDR3. CDR1 SGHVS and CDR2 FQNEAQ come from the germline V gene. V was cut by 1 base and J by 4 bases, with 29 bases left in between. DNA of the CDR3: TGTGCCAGCAGCTTAGTGGGAGCGGCACGGGACTCCCCAAGTGATTACGAGCAGTACTTC. Its translation is CASSLVGAARDSPSDYEQYF.

This clonotype was counted at least ten times. The CDR3, as DNA: TGTGCCACCAGTGATGCGACAGGACGGCTGGGGCCCCAGCATTTT. Translated: CATSDATGRLGPQHF. The chain uses TRBV24-1 and TRBJ1-5; weak D call: TRBD1 (6 bases). V was shortened by 3 bases and J by 9 bases, with 17 bases between the two germline ends. The CDR3 covers 15 residues. From germline, CDR1 is KGHDR and CDR2 SFDVKD.

There are many counts of this clonotype. This chain joins TRBV6-2 or TRBV6-3 and TRBJ1-1; D remains ambiguous. The CDR3 covers 15 residues. V was pared by 2 bases and J by 3 bases, with 13 bases between. The germline V gene encodes CDR1 MNHEY and CDR2 SVGEGT. The CDR3 coding sequence is TGTGCCAGCAGTTACAGTGGTCGGGGTTACACTGAAGCTTTCTTT. This encodes CASSYSGRGYTEAFF.

Ten or more counts support this clonotype. The chain has TRBV27 and TRBJ1-2; D is possibly TRBD1 (6 bases). Germline assignment: CDR1 MNHEY and CDR2 SMNVEV (reference sequence). Trimming removed 2 bases at V and 3 bases at J, with 19 bases between. The CDR3 covers 17 residues. CDR3 bases: TGTGCCAGCAGTTTAACAGGGATCCCACGAAGGGACTATGGCTACACCTTC. Amino acids: CASSLTGIPRRDYGYTF.

The sample holds many counts of this clonotype. The CDR3 protein is CASSESGQLYQPQHF. In DNA form, the CDR3 reads TGTGCCAGCAGTGAATCGGGACAGCTCTATCAGCCCCAGCATTTT. The J gene is TRBJ1-5, the V gene TRBV2, with TRBD1 identical over 7 bases. CDR1 and CDR2 from the germline V gene are SNHLY and FYNNEI. Losses at the gene ends were 2 bases for V and 5 bases for J; bases not matched to a gene: 6. This CDR3 comprises 15 residues.

This clonotype was seen repeatedly, ten times or more. The chain recombines TRBV28 with TRBJ2-6; TRBD2 is a possible D gene (6 bases). The germline V gene has CDR1 MDHEN and CDR2 SYDVKM. The CDR3 consists of 15 residues. V was shortened by 6 bases and J by 4 bases, with 13 bases between the two germline ends. The DNA of the CDR3 is TGTGCCAGCAGCGACGGGGAGGCCGGGGCCAACGTCCTGACTTTC. It translates to CASSDGEAGANVLTF.

The table lists this clonotype with many counts. The chain links TRBV6-1 to TRBJ2-7, with 15 bases fitting TRBD2. Per germline, CDR1 MNHNS and CDR2 SASEGT. The trim removed 5 bases at V and 0 bases at J, leaving 11 bases unmatched. The CDR3 consists of 19 residues. CDR3 in amino acids: CASSRTPGLAGGNSYEQYV. In nucleotides, the CDR3 is TGTGCCAGCAGTCGAACACCGGGACTAGCGGGAGGAAACTCCTACGAGCAGTACGTC.

V is TRBV5-4 and J is TRBJ2-5; 9 bases fit TRBD2. This CDR3 comprises 17 residues. CDR1 is SGHNT, CDR2 YYREEE, per germline (reference sequence). J was trimmed by 3 bases and V by 4 bases; bases with no gene match: 13. CDR3 loop: CASSPIRGGGGKETQYF. The CDR3 DNA reads TGTGCCAGCAGCCCGATCCGAGGCGGGGGGGGGAAAGAGACCCAGTACTTC.

Note on this clonotype: A much bigger clone sits one base away, suggesting this may be a read error. CDR3: CAISGDGYEQYF. CDR3 coding DNA: TGTGCCATCAGCGGGGACGGCTACGAGCAGTACTTC. This chain connects TRBV7-7 to TRBJ2-7, with TRBD2 matching over 7 bases. The CDR3 sequence is 12 residues long. Germline-derived CDR1 and CDR2 are SSHAT and FNYEAQ (reference sequence).

This clonotype occurred a few times. With a much larger clone just one base away, this may be a read error. The chain links TRBV29-1 to TRBJ1-2; weak D call: TRBD1 (5 bases). This CDR3 has 12 amino acids. Germline CDR1 SQVTM, CDR2 ANQGSEA. V was trimmed by 6 bases and J by 6 bases, leaving 14 bases between them. The CDR3 sequence is CSVAGPRDGYTF. CDR3 nucleotides: TGCAGCGTCGCAGGGCCCCGAGATGGCTACACCTTC.

This clonotype was observed many times. The chain is built from TRBV2 and TRBJ1-1, with TRBD1 as a possible D gene (5 bases). The CDR3 extends over 14 amino acids. Trimming left V 6 bases short and J 0 bases short, with 11 bases between. From germline, CDR1 is SNHLY and CDR2 FYNNEI. The CDR3 region is CASRKDSLNTEAFF. The CDR3 DNA reads TGTGCCAGCAGAAAAGACAGTTTGAACACTGAAGCTTTCTTT.

This clonotype turned up a few times. Just one base apart from a much larger clone, this may be a read error. The genes are TRBV6-2 or TRBV6-3 and TRBJ2-7; 8 bases are a match to TRBD1. The CDR3 has 16 residues. Germline CDR1 MNHEY, CDR2 SVGEGT. The J segment lost 0 bases and the V segment lost 6 bases, leaving 10 bases of the junction unmatched. The CDR3 region is CASRGADRGASYEQYF. The CDR3 region has the DNA TGTGCCAGCAGGGGGGCTGACAGGGGCGCCTCCTACGAGCAGTACTTC.

This clonotype has more than one count but fewer than ten. The chain is built from TRBV30 and TRBJ2-3; the match to TRBD2 covers 8 bases. From germline, CDR1 is GTSNPN and CDR2 SVGIG (reference sequence). Trimming at V came to 0 bases and at J to 2 bases, leaving 1 base not matched to a gene. The CDR3 runs 14 residues. This CDR3 reads CAWSVAGVTDTQYF. The CDR3 bases are TGTGCCTGGAGTGTAGCGGGGGTCACAGATACGCAGTATTTT.

This clonotype appeared many times. This chain joins TRBV24-1 and TRBJ1-2; D is unclear. Trimming shortened V by 2 bases and J by 6 bases, and 9 bases separated the two germline ends. Per germline, CDR1 KGHDR and CDR2 SFDVKD. CDR3 length: 13 residues. The CDR3, as DNA: TGTGCCACCAGTGATTCTGGCAGAGATGGCTACACCTTC. Translating it yields CATSDSGRDGYTF.

This clonotype has at least ten counts. This chain joins TRBV12-3 or TRBV12-4 and TRBJ2-5; possibly TRBD2 for D (5 bases). The CDR3 has 14 amino acids. V was shortened by 6 bases and J by 2 bases, with 13 bases between the two germline ends. CDR3 protein: CASRTHSGQETQYF. CDR3 DNA: TGTGCCAGCAGAACCCACAGCGGACAAGAGACCCAGTACTTC.

This clonotype was found many times. This sequence may be a read error, since a much larger clone differs from it by one base. The chain is built from TRBV6-6 and TRBJ1-5; 8 bases line up with TRBD1. V dropped 6 bases and J dropped 6; count of bases not matched to a gene: 4. CDR3 length: 13 residues. From germline, CDR1 is MNHNY and CDR2 SVGAGI (reference sequence). In DNA, the CDR3 is TGTGCCAGCAGCCCCCAGGGGGCTCAGCCCCAGCATTTT. It yields the protein CASSPQGAQPQHF.